The 25 T cell receptor beta chains below were found in one sample sequenced in a study of CD8+CD57+ T cells in acquired aplastic anemia. Patients selected for sequencing had displayed CD8+CD57+ cell expansion by flow cytometry. CDR3 and TCR beta VDJ profiling relied on genomic DNA as the template. TCRdb recomputed calls from the reads with MiXCR, one row per CDR3 protein. Of 150,000 to 170,000 distinct CDR3 sequences in the sample, about 48% are singletons; the top ten hold roughly 12%. Sequencing used sorted CD4+, CD8+, or CD8+CD57+ T cells (not recorded which) from PBMCs. All receptors derive from a human donor with aplastic anemia.

This clonotype was seen repeatedly, ten times or more. The genes are TRBV20-1 and TRBJ1-1; 7 bases agree with TRBD1. This CDR3 is built from 16 residues. The trim removed 0 bases at V and 0 bases at J, leaving 7 bases unmatched. Germline values: CDR1 DFQATT, CDR2 SNEGSKA (reference sequence). The CDR3 region has the DNA TGCAGTGCTAGAGATTACGAAGGGGGCATGAACACTGAAGCTTTCTTT. It specifies CSARDYEGGMNTEAFF.

This clonotype occurred many times. The genes are TRBV18 and TRBJ2-3; 11 bases agree with TRBD2. The CDR3 length is 13 residues. Germline V gives CDR1 KGHSH, CDR2 LQKENI. The V and J ends lost 4 bases and 6 bases, in that order; junction bases with no gene match: 0. The chain's CDR3 is CASSRTSGDTQYF. The DNA for the CDR3 is TGTGCCAGCTCACGGACTAGCGGGGATACGCAGTATTTT.

This chain links TRBV10-1 with TRBJ2-1, with 9 nucleotides matching TRBD2. Germline V gives CDR1 WNHNN, CDR2 SYGVQD (reference sequence). The CDR3 is 16 residues long. The V gene end was trimmed by 4 bases and the J gene end by 6 bases; junction bases not matched to a gene: 10. The CDR3 loop reads CASSGNSGSLVNEQFF. The CDR3 DNA reads TGCGCCAGCAGTGGAAATAGCGGGAGCTTAGTCAATGAGCAGTTCTTC.

This clonotype has just one count. The chain couples TRBV24-1 to TRBJ2-1; TRBD1 agrees at 7 bases. The CDR3 runs to 13 residues. Germline CDR1 KGHDR, CDR2 SFDVKD. After removal of 3 bases from V and 7 bases from J, the junction contained 2 bases not matched to a gene. The DNA of the CDR3 is TGTGCCACCAGTGATGGCAGGGGGAATGAGCAGTTCTTC. It yields the protein CATSDGRGNEQFF.

This clonotype appeared many times. The chain has TRBV20-1 and TRBJ2-7; D is ambiguous. V dropped 0 bases and J dropped 0 bases, with 12 bases sitting between them. Germline V gene data show CDR1 as DFQATT and CDR2 as SNEGSKA (reference sequence). The CDR3 is 15 residues long. Written as DNA, the CDR3 is TGCAGTGCTAGAGATCTGACGAGGCCCTCCTACGAGCAGTACTTC. Residues: CSARDLTRPSYEQYF.

The rearrangement uses TRBV15 and TRBJ1-5, with TRBD1 as a possible D gene (6 bases). Germline V gene lookup returns CDR1 LNHNV and CDR2 YYDKDF (reference sequence). CDR3 length: 15 amino acids. The ends were cut back, 5 bases at V and 2 bases at J, with 13 bases in the middle. CDR3 loop: CATSFWAGGNQPQHF. Here the CDR3 DNA reads TGTGCCACCAGCTTTTGGGCAGGGGGCAATCAGCCCCAGCATTTT. Full variable domain (rest looked up from reference TRBV15 and TRBJ1-5): DAMVIQNPRYQVTQFGKPVTLSCSQTLNHNVMYWYQQKSSQAPKLLFHYYDKDFNNEADTPDNFQSRRPNTSFCFLDIRSPGLGDTAMYLCATSFWAGGNQPQHFGDGTRLSIL.

The chain employs TRBV25-1 and TRBJ1-6; D is unresolved. Trimming cost V 1 base and J 8 bases, with 12 bases left between them. In germline, CDR1 is MGHDK, CDR2 SYGVNS. The CDR3 length is 15 residues. CDR3 in amino acids: CASSELVPSYSPLHF. The DNA for the CDR3 is TGTGCCAGCAGTGAATTGGTCCCCAGTTATTCACCCCTCCACTTT.

The rearrangement uses TRBV20-1 and TRBJ2-5; D might be TRBD1 or TRBD2, each matching 6 bases. Trimming took off 0 bases at V and 5 bases at J, with 19 bases between the two ends. The CDR3 contains 16 residues. From germline, CDR1 is DFQATT and CDR2 SNEGSKA (reference sequence). CDR3 sequence: CSARDSWGALGETQYF. The CDR3 DNA reads TGCAGTGCTAGAGACTCCTGGGGGGCTTTAGGGGAGACCCAGTACTTC.

J is TRBJ1-5 and V is TRBV20-1; D is perhaps TRBD1 (5 bases). The CDR3 covers 16 residues. V lost 3 bases, J lost 1 base, and 16 bases lay in between. Germline V gene lookup returns CDR1 DFQATT and CDR2 SNEGSKA (reference sequence). The CDR3 region has the DNA TGCAGTGCTAGGGGTGGGGCAGGAGAGAGCAATCAGCCCCAGCATTTT. Residues: CSARGGAGESNQPQHF.

A word on this clonotype: It is likely a read error, because the conserved phenylalanine at the end of the CDR3 is missing. The chain is built from TRBV7-9 and TRBJ2-1; TRBD2 aligns across 8 bases. CDR1 is SEHNR and CDR2 is FQNEAQ in the germline V gene (reference sequence). J gave up 7 bases and V 8 bases, and 4 bases lay outside the gene matches. CDR3 length: 12 amino acids. The CDR3 coding sequence is TGTGCCAGCGCGGGGGGCGTGAATGAGCAGTTCTCC. It codes for CASAGGVNEQFS.

This clonotype was seen at least ten times. J is TRBJ2-2 and V is TRBV7-9, with D uncertain. CDR1 is SEHNR and CDR2 is FQNEAQ in the germline V gene (reference sequence). Trimming stripped 5 bases from V and 7 bases from J, with 8 bases between. The CDR3 has 12 amino acids. CDR3 DNA: TGTGCCAGCAGCCCCACCGGCGGGGAGCTGTTTTTT. Protein product: CASSPTGGELFF.

The chain recombines TRBV29-1 with TRBJ2-7; D is unclear. The CDR3 length is 12 residues. Germline CDR1 and CDR2: SQVTM and ANQGSEA. V lost 3 bases, J lost 6 bases, and 12 bases lay in between. This chain's CDR3 is CSVDSPYGEQYF. The CDR3 DNA sequence: TGCAGCGTTGATAGCCCATACGGCGAGCAGTACTTC.

This clonotype was seen ten or more times. The chain employs TRBV7-8 and TRBJ1-1; D is perhaps TRBD1 (6 bases). Germline V gene sequence: CDR1 SGHVS, CDR2 FQNEAQ. Trimming took 7 bases from V and 6 from J, leaving 12 bases between them. The CDR3 runs to 12 residues. Written as DNA, the CDR3 is TGTGCCAGCACCACAGGGTATGCTGAAGCTTTCTTT. Its translation is CASTTGYAEAFF.

The CDR3 sequence is CASSPTGTGWDIQYF. The CDR3 DNA sequence: TGTGCCAGCAGCCCGACCGGGACAGGGTGGGACATTCAGTACTTC. The V call is TRBV11-2, the J call TRBJ2-4; 9 positions agree with TRBD1. Germline CDR1 reads SGHAT; CDR2 reads FQNNGV. Trimming took 5 bases from V and 8 from J; bases not matched to a gene: 10. The CDR3 loop spans 15 amino acids.

The CDR3 region is CASSTTGANTEAFF. The CDR3 DNA sequence: TGTGCCAGCAGTACTACAGGGGCGAACACTGAAGCTTTCTTT. The chain couples TRBV12-3 or TRBV12-4 to TRBJ1-1; TRBD1 aligns across 7 bases. The CDR3 is 14 residues long. Trimming took 5 bases from V and 1 from J; bases not matched to a gene: 4.

The chain is built from TRBV29-1 and TRBJ2-5, with 7 nucleotides matching TRBD1. Germline assignment: CDR1 SQVTM and CDR2 ANQGSEA. The CDR3 consists of 12 residues. The J segment lost 4 bases and the V segment lost 8 bases, leaving 7 bases of the junction unmatched. The CDR3 region is CSQVGGAETQYF. The DNA for the CDR3 is TGCAGCCAGGTAGGGGGCGCAGAGACCCAGTACTTC.

The chain recombines TRBV11-2 with TRBJ2-5, with D perhaps matching TRBD1 (6 bases). CDR1 is SGHAT, CDR2 FQNNGV, per germline. V gave up 5 bases and J gave up 0 bases, with 7 bases separating them. CDR3 length: 13 amino acids. The DNA for the CDR3 is TGTGCCAGCAGCGGACAGTACCAAGAGACCCAGTACTTC. Protein sequence: CASSGQYQETQYF.

This clonotype came up a few times. The V gene is TRBV20-1, the J gene TRBJ1-1, with D tentatively TRBD1 (6 bases). Germline lookup yields CDR1 DFQATT and CDR2 SNEGSKA (reference sequence). The germline V and J ends were trimmed by 5 bases and 0 bases, with 16 bases remaining between them. The length of the CDR3 is 15 residues. Here the CDR3 reads CSARPGTPMNTEAFF. The DNA for the CDR3 is TGCAGTGCTCGCCCCGGGACACCCATGAACACTGAAGCTTTCTTT.

The genes are TRBV9 and TRBJ2-3, with D possibly being TRBD1 (7 bases). This CDR3 spans 15 amino acids. Trimming pared 3 bases from V and 2 bases from J, leaving 13 bases between. CDR1 is SGDLS and CDR2 is YYNGEE in the germline V gene. The CDR3 region has the DNA TGTGCCAGCAGCGCCGACAGGGACTCCACAGATACGCAGTATTTT. Translated: CASSADRDSTDTQYF.

This clonotype was seen only once. The chain carries TRBV29-1 and TRBJ1-1, with D possibly TRBD1 on 5 matching bases. Trimming stripped 5 bases from V and 1 base from J, with 11 bases between. Germline V gene lookup returns CDR1 SQVTM and CDR2 ANQGSEA. The CDR3 runs 13 residues. DNA for the CDR3: TGCAGCGTTTCAGCTACAGGGAACACTGAAGCTTTCTTT. Translating it yields CSVSATGNTEAFF. Based on the CDR3 plus reference TRBV29-1 and TRBJ1-1, the full variable domain is SAVISQKPSRDICQRGTSLTIQCQVDSQVTMMFWYRQQPGQSLTLIATANQGSEATYESGFVIDKFPISRPNLTFSTLTVSNMSPEDSSIYLCSVSATGNTEAFFGQGTRLTVV.

This chain uses TRBV3-1 with TRBJ2-2; the D gene is possibly TRBD1 (5 bases). The CDR3 loop spans 18 amino acids. V shed 0 bases and J shed 3 bases, with 17 bases lying between them. Germline assignment: CDR1 LGHDT and CDR2 YNNKEL (reference sequence). DNA of the CDR3: TGTGCCAGCAGCCAAGACCGTGGACGGACAATGTACACCGGGGAGCTGTTTTTT. Translation: CASSQDRGRTMYTGELFF. Looking up the rest from reference TRBV3-1 and TRBJ2-2 gives the full variable domain: DTAVSQTPKYLVTQMGNDKSIKCEQNLGHDTMYWYKQDSKKFLKIMFSYNNKELIINETVPNRFSPKSPDKAHLNLHINSLELGDSAVYFCASSQDRGRTMYTGELFFGEGSRLTVL.

Many counts were recorded for this clonotype. The V and J genes are TRBV11-1 and TRBJ2-7, with 8 bases identical to TRBD1. Per the germline V gene, CDR1 is SGHAT and CDR2 is FQDESV (reference sequence). Unmatched junction bases numbered 3, after V lost 5 bases and J lost 0 bases. The CDR3 runs 14 residues. As DNA, the CDR3 is TGTGCCAGCAGCGAGGACAGGGACTCCTACGAGCAGTACTTC. Its protein is CASSEDRDSYEQYF.

The sample holds one count of this clonotype. The chain combines TRBV2 with TRBJ2-7, with D unresolved. V lost 6 bases and J 7 bases, leaving 16 bases between the germline ends. The CDR3 totals 13 residues. Germline CDR1 is SNHLY and CDR2 is FYNNEI. For the CDR3, the DNA is TGTGCCAGCAGCTGGGCGGAGAAGTGGGAGCAGTACTTC. This translates into CASSWAEKWEQYF.

The V and J genes are TRBV20-1 and TRBJ2-1; TRBD1 matches at 12 bases. The length of the CDR3 is 17 residues. V lost 3 bases and J lost 6; bases outside the gene matches: 12. Germline CDR1 DFQATT, CDR2 SNEGSKA (reference sequence). The CDR3 sequence is CSARAGTGGIVVNEQFF. The CDR3 coding sequence is TGCAGTGCTAGGGCCGGGACAGGGGGCATTGTGGTCAATGAGCAGTTCTTC.

Concerning this clonotype itself: A much more abundant neighbour one base away suggests this may be a read error. The chain combines TRBV7-6 with TRBJ2-1; 10 bases line up with TRBD2. The germline CDR1 and CDR2 sequences are SGHVS and FNYEAQ. This CDR3 comprises 15 residues. The CDR3, as DNA: TGTGCCAGCAGCAGAAGCGGGGGGGCCTACAATGAGCAGCTCTTC. Translation gives CASSRSGGAYNEQLF.